This is a list of T cell receptor beta chains from one sample in a study of blood T cell repertoires in COVID-19. Measured with immunoSEQ multiplex PCR; TCRdb has only the in-frame clones, and not every one. The sample shows under 250,000 clones, around 85% of them seen only once. The sample consisted of peripheral blood. The receptor source for this set is an older woman with active or convalescent COVID-19. CDR3s include the opening cysteine and the closing phenylalanine or tryptophan. D genes are given only for firm matches. Expanded clones are given a class, and other clones once, few, many or no size at all.

V	D	J	size	CDR3	DNA
TRBV5-1	-	TRBJ2-7	few	CASSLDPSATYEQYF	TGCGCCAGCAGCTTGGACCCTAGCGCGACCTACGAGCAGTACTTC
TRBV5-1	TRBD2	TRBJ2-3	-	CASSPGLASDTQYF	TGCGCCAGCAGCCCGGGACTAGCGTCAGATACGCAGTATTTT
TRBV11-2	TRBD1	TRBJ1-5	-	CASSWTGGGNQPQHF	TGTGCCAGCAGCTGGACAGGGGGAGGCAATCAGCCCCAGCATTTT
TRBV6-5	-	TRBJ1-1	-	CASSYSPSTEAFF	TGTGCCAGCAGTTATTCCCCGAGCACTGAAGCTTTCTTT
TRBV7-6	-	TRBJ2-1	-	CASSSFTRNNEQFF	TGTGCCAGCAGCTCCTTTACTAGGAACAATGAGCAGTTCTTC
TRBV3-1/TRBV3-2	-	TRBJ2-7	-	CASSQGAISF	TGTGCCAGCAGCCAAGGGGCCATTTCTTTC
TRBV5-1	-	TRBJ2-5	-	CASSWRGSQETQYF	TGCGCCAGCAGCTGGAGGGGTAGCCAAGAGACCCAGTACTTC
TRBV7-2	TRBD2	TRBJ2-1	-	CASSSLGRESRQFF	TGTGCCAGCAGCTCCCTCGGGCGGGAGAGCCGGCAGTTCTTC
TRBV6-6	TRBD2	TRBJ2-5	once	CASSLIGLAGGYQETQYF	TGTGCCAGCAGTCTCATTGGACTAGCGGGGGGGTACCAAGAGACCCAGTACTTC
TRBV3-1/TRBV3-2	-	TRBJ1-4	-	CASSPRYWGATNEKLFF	TGTGCCAGCAGCCCCAGATACTGGGGGGCAACTAATGAAAAACTGTTTTTT
TRBV5-5	TRBD1	TRBJ2-2	-	CASRPTGAPGELFF	TGTGCCAGCAGACCAACAGGGGCCCCCGGGGAGCTGTTTTTT
TRBV2	TRBD1	TRBJ1-4	few	CASSADRGNEKLFF	TGTGCCAGCAGCGCGGACAGGGGGAATGAAAAACTGTTTTTT
TRBV7-2	-	TRBJ2-1	-	CASSLVHNSYNEQFF	TGTGCCAGCAGCTTAGTACACAACTCCTACAATGAGCAGTTCTTC
TRBV12-3/TRBV12-4	-	TRBJ2-1	-	CASSANRFEQFF	TGTGCCAGCAGTGCGAACCGGTTTGAGCAGTTCTTC
TRBV6-6	-	TRBJ1-1	-	CASSFNRANTEAFF	TGTGCCAGCAGTTTCAACAGGGCAAACACTGAAGCTTTCTTT
TRBV5-1	-	TRBJ2-4	-	CASSLGRENIQYF	TGCGCCAGCAGCTTGGGTCGAGAAAACATTCAGTACTTC
TRBV14	-	TRBJ2-1	-	CASSLRGRYNEQFF	TGTGCCAGCAGCCTCAGGGGCCGATACAATGAGCAGTTCTTC
TRBV5-1	TRBD1	TRBJ2-1	-	CASSLRQGGSNEQFF	TGCGCCAGCAGCTTACGACAGGGGGGCAGCAATGAGCAGTTCTTC
TRBV19	TRBD1	TRBJ1-3	-	CGTGASSGNTIYF	TGCGGGACAGGGGCGAGCTCTGGAAACACCATATATTTT
TRBV7-9	-	TRBJ1-5	-	CASSREGNQPQHF	TGTGCCAGCAGCCGGGAGGGCAATCAGCCCCAGCATTTT
TRBV7-8	-	TRBJ1-3	-	CASSSLETVHF	TGTGCCAGCAGCTCCCTTGAAACGGTACATTTT
TRBV15	TRBD2	TRBJ2-4	-	CATSRAGGLAGGLAKNIQYF	TGTGCCACCAGCAGAGCAGGGGGACTAGCGGGAGGGCTAGCCAAAAACATTCAGTACTTC
TRBV5-1	-	TRBJ2-5	few	CASSLEPPQETQYF	TGCGCCAGCAGCTTGGAGCCGCCTCAAGAGACCCAGTACTTC
TRBV10-3	-	TRBJ2-3	-	CAISDRGRDNTQYF	TGTGCCATCAGTGATAGGGGTCGAGATAATACGCAGTATTTT
TRBV5-1	-	TRBJ2-4	-	CASSLVAGLDIQYF	TGCGCCAGCAGCTTGGTTGCAGGGTTAGACATTCAGTACTTC
TRBV14	TRBD2	TRBJ2-5	-	CASSQDGLLAYPGETQYF	TGTGCCAGCAGCCAAGATGGCCTACTAGCGTACCCCGGGGAGACCCAGTACTTC
TRBV11-2	-	TRBJ2-1	-	CASSYAAGASYNEQFF	TGTGCCAGCAGCTACGCGGCGGGGGCCTCCTACAATGAGCAGTTCTTC
TRBV6-5	TRBD2	TRBJ2-3	-	CASSYSGTTTDTQYF	TGTGCCAGCAGTTACTCGGGGACTACCACAGATACGCAGTATTTT
TRBV4-1	TRBD2	TRBJ2-1	once	CASSPQRGANNEQFF	TGCGCCAGCAGCCCGCAGCGGGGGGCCAACAATGAGCAGTTCTTC
TRBV7-2	-	TRBJ2-5	once	CASSSPGSQETQYF	TGTGCCAGCAGCTCGCCCGGGTCCCAAGAGACCCAGTACTTC
TRBV5-1	-	TRBJ2-2	-	CASRSGPSPGGGELFF	TGCGCCAGCAGATCAGGACCGTCGCCCGGGGGCGGGGAGCTGTTTTTT
TRBV15	TRBD1	TRBJ1-3	-	CATSRDPEGGRNTIYF	TGTGCCACCAGCAGAGATCCCGAAGGGGGCCGGAACACCATATATTTT
TRBV27	-	TRBJ2-2	-	CASSFRVGGELFF	TGTGCCAGCAGTTTTCGGGTTGGCGGGGAGCTGTTTTTT
TRBV4-1	-	TRBJ1-4	-	CASSQDGETGKLFF	TGCGCCAGCAGCCAAGACGGGGAGACTGGAAAACTGTTTTTT
TRBV18	TRBD1	TRBJ1-1	-	CASSQGARTEAFF	TGTGCCAGCTCTCAGGGGGCTAGGACTGAAGCTTTCTTT
TRBV12-3/TRBV12-4	-	TRBJ1-2	-	CASSLERVYGYTF	TGTGCCAGCAGTCTTGAGAGAGTCTATGGCTACACCTTC
TRBV30	-	TRBJ1-2	few	CAWSPKRAGVDYGYTF	TGTGCCTGGAGTCCCAAACGTGCAGGGGTAGACTATGGCTACACCTTC
TRBV7-9	TRBD1	TRBJ1-4	-	CASSLGGTGLKEKLFF	TGTGCCAGCAGCTTAGGGGGGACAGGGCTGAAGGAAAAACTGTTTTTT